In this sample, the clone carrying this T cell receptor beta chain turned up a few times. This CDR3 has 14 amino acids. V was pared by 2 bases and J by 4 bases, with 3 bases of the junction left unmatched. Germline V lookup: CDR1 SGHAT, CDR2 FQNNGV. This sample stems from a study of cytotoxic CD8 clonotypes in ibrutinib-treated CLL. Produced via immunoSEQ multiplex PCR; TCRdb's table is partial and in-frame only. This table has roughly 250,000 clones, under 75% appearing once. Sequenced material: PBMCs, taken after 24 months of ibrutinib treatment. This sequence was found in a human donor with chronic lymphocytic leukemia. This chain links TRBV11-2 with TRBJ1-2; 8 bases are a match to TRBD1. CDR3 sequence reads: CASSLQGQGYGYTF. CDR3 bases: TGTGCCAGCAGCTTACAAGGACAGGGCTATGGCTACACCTTC.